Below are 25 T cell receptor beta chains sequenced from a single sample in a study of cytomegalovirus exposure and HLA in healthy donors. With 60 Vbeta and 13 Jbeta primers, the PCR was carried out. Here immunoSEQ multiplex PCR was the method, and the copy in TCRdb shows in-frame clones only, minus some. The sample holds about 270,000 clones, around 66% seen once. The sequenced sample was PBMCs. Every receptor here comes from a female donor in good health and CMV-seronegative.

This rearrangement joins TRBV6-1 to TRBJ1-2; possible D gene TRBD1, 6 bases. Germline CDR1 reads MNHNS; CDR2 reads SASEGT. V was clipped by 11 bases and J by 1 base, with 14 bases between them. The CDR3 is 13 amino acids. Written as DNA, the CDR3 is TGTGCCTACTCCCGGGACAATAACTATGGCTACACCTTC. Its protein is CAYSRDNNYGYTF.

The chain carries TRBV7-3 and TRBJ1-3; 10 nucleotides line up with TRBD1. CDR1 and CDR2 (germline): SGHTA, FQGTGA. The CDR3 has 15 residues. After removal of 5 bases from V and 2 bases from J, the junction contained 3 bases not matched to a gene. CDR3 sequence (DNA): TGTGCCAGCAGCCTAGGGACAGGGGCTGGAAACACCATATATTTT. Its protein product is CASSLGTGAGNTIYF.

This rearrangement joins TRBV28 to TRBJ2-1; 9 bases align to TRBD2. V shed 4 bases and J 6 bases; nucleotides not matched to a gene: 7. Germline assignment: CDR1 MDHEN and CDR2 SYDVKM. The CDR3 covers 15 residues. The CDR3 DNA reads TGTGCCAGCAGTTCCGGGACTAGCACAGCCAATGAGCAGTTCTTC. Translation gives CASSSGTSTANEQFF.

The chain is built from TRBV6-6 and TRBJ1-1; 8 bases line up with TRBD1. V lost 5 bases, J lost 4 bases, and 0 bases stayed unmatched. The CDR3 contains 12 residues. CDR1 MNHNY and CDR2 SVGAGI come from the germline V gene (reference sequence). The chain's CDR3 is CASSDRGTEAFF. The DNA for the CDR3 is TGTGCCAGCAGTGACAGGGGCACTGAAGCTTTCTTT.

The sample holds a few counts of this clone. The chain couples TRBV6-1 to TRBJ2-5; maybe TRBD2 (6 bases). CDR3 length: 15 amino acids. The germline V gene has CDR1 MNHNS and CDR2 SASEGT. Trimming removed 3 bases from V and 5 bases from J, with 16 bases in between. The CDR3 here is CASSDGAGGMETQYF. The CDR3 nucleotides are TGTGCCAGCAGTGATGGGGCCGGGGGTATGGAGACCCAGTACTTC.

This clone was picked up one time. The chain is built from TRBV5-1 and TRBJ2-7; 7 bases are a match to TRBD2. Germline V gene lookup returns CDR1 SGHRS and CDR2 YFSETQ. V dropped 4 bases and J dropped 3; count of bases not matched to a gene: 7. There are 14 residues in the CDR3. The CDR3 spells CASSQELASYEQYF. The CDR3, as DNA: TGCGCCAGCAGCCAAGAACTAGCGAGCTACGAGCAGTACTTC.

This chain joins TRBV7-9 and TRBJ1-1; tentative D call: TRBD1 (6 bases). Deletions cut 5 bases from V and 1 base from J, with 20 bases between. The CDR3 has 17 amino acids. CDR1 and CDR2 (germline): SEHNR, FQNEAQ (reference sequence). Written as DNA, the CDR3 is TGTGCCAGCAGCAGAGATAAACAGGGACGCCCGAACACTGAAGCTTTCTTT. As protein: CASSRDKQGRPNTEAFF.

This clone turned up a few times. The V gene is TRBV28, the J gene TRBJ2-7; the D gene is possibly TRBD2 (6 bases). The CDR3 spans 14 residues. CDR1 and CDR2 from the germline V gene are MDHEN and SYDVKM. The V end was cut by 3 bases, the J end by 4 bases, with 13 bases between. CDR3 residues: CASSFSPLAYEQYF. The CDR3 coding sequence is TGTGCCAGCAGTTTTTCCCCTCTAGCGTACGAGCAGTACTTC.

V usage is TRBV19 and J usage is TRBJ2-3, with TRBD1 identical over 8 bases. Germline V gives CDR1 LNHDA, CDR2 SQIVND (reference sequence). J lost 3 bases, V lost 7 bases, and 6 bases had no gene match. The CDR3 loop spans 14 amino acids. The chain's CDR3 is CASTIRQGTDTQYF. The CDR3 DNA reads TGTGCCAGTACCATTCGACAGGGGACAGATACGCAGTATTTT. The full variable domain, with the rest looked up from reference TRBV19 and TRBJ2-3, is DGGITQSPKYLFRKEGQNVTLSCEQNLNHDAMYWYRQDPGQGLRLIYYSQIVNDFQKGDIAEGYSVSREKKESFPLTVTSAQKNPTAFYLCASTIRQGTDTQYFGPGTRLTVL.

This sequence joins TRBV5-1 and TRBJ2-2, with 9 bases that match TRBD2. The CDR3 has 15 residues. The germline V gene has CDR1 SGHRS and CDR2 YFSETQ. J was trimmed by 5 bases and V by 0 bases; bases with no gene match: 2. The CDR3 sequence is CASSLASGITGELFF. The CDR3 DNA reads TGCGCCAGCAGCTTGGCTAGCGGGATAACCGGGGAGCTGTTTTTT.

This clone was seen only a few times. The chain employs TRBV5-4 and TRBJ1-1; D uncertain. Trimming shortened V by 7 bases and J by 1 base, and 8 bases separated the two germline ends. The CDR3 is 12 residues long. Germline V gene sequence: CDR1 SGHNT, CDR2 YYREEE (reference sequence). In DNA form, the CDR3 reads TGTGCCAGCGGGCAGCCGAACACTGAAGCTTTCTTT. Translated: CASGQPNTEAFF. Full variable domain (outside the CDR3, taken from reference TRBV5-4 and TRBJ1-1): ETGVTQSPTHLIKTRGQQVTLRCSSQSGHNTVSWYQQALGQGPQFIFQYYREEENGRGNFPPRFSGLQFPNYSSELNVNALELDDSALYLCASGQPNTEAFFGQGTRLTVV.

This clone was recorded a few times. The chain employs TRBV5-1 and TRBJ2-2; 10 bases match TRBD1. The length of the CDR3 is 16 residues. Germline CDR1 reads SGHRS; CDR2 reads YFSETQ. With V trimmed by 1 base and J by 1 base, 1 base remained unmatched. CDR3 loop: CASSLWDRGNTGELFF. CDR3 in DNA: TGCGCCAGCAGCTTGTGGGACAGGGGGAACACCGGGGAGCTGTTTTTT.

This sequence joins TRBV2 and TRBJ2-3; perhaps TRBD2 as D (6 bases). The V gene lost 7 bases and the J gene lost 0 bases, with 23 bases spanning the gap. The CDR3 sequence is 18 residues long. Per germline, CDR1 SNHLY and CDR2 FYNNEI. CDR3 in DNA: TGTGCCAGCATCAAGCCCTCCCCTGGCGGGACTAGCACAGATACGCAGTATTTT. It translates to CASIKPSPGGTSTDTQYF.

This chain links TRBV4-1 with TRBJ2-4; no clear D. Per germline, CDR1 MGHRA and CDR2 YSYEKL. Trimming took off 3 bases at V and 2 bases at J, with 11 bases between the two ends. The CDR3 is made up of 15 amino acids. The CDR3 DNA follows: TGCGCCAGCAGCCATTACAGCTCCCCCAAAAACATTCAGTACTTC. Its protein product is CASSHYSSPKNIQYF.

The J gene is TRBJ1-1, the V gene TRBV19; TRBD1 matches at 12 bases. J lost 11 bases, V lost 9 bases, and 10 bases had no gene match. Germline lookup yields CDR1 LNHDA and CDR2 SQIVND (reference sequence). This CDR3 is built from 13 residues. CDR3 sequence reads: CASTRGQGARAFF. The CDR3 bases are TGTGCCAGCACCCGGGGACAGGGGGCGCGGGCTTTCTTT.

This clone was counted between two and nine times. Sequence at one end of the junction differs from germline and may be a read error. The chain is built from TRBV18 and TRBJ1-2; D is possibly TRBD1 (6 bases). The CDR3 covers 11 residues. The V gene's germline CDR1 is KGHSH and CDR2 LQKENI. The DNA of the CDR3 is TGTGCCAGCTCACCGATACAGGGCCTTGCCTTC. It codes for CASSPIQGLAF.

This clone came up a few times. The CDR3, as DNA: TGCGCCAGCAGCTTGGAGGGGTCCTCTGGAAACACCATATATTTT. It translates to CASSLEGSSGNTIYF. The J gene is TRBJ1-3, the V gene TRBV5-1; D perhaps matches TRBD1 (5 bases). The CDR3 extends over 15 amino acids. Per germline, CDR1 SGHRS and CDR2 YFSETQ. V gave up 0 bases and J gave up 0 bases, with 7 bases separating them.

This chain uses TRBV4-2 with TRBJ2-1; D is possibly TRBD2 (6 bases). The ends were cut back, 1 base at V and 2 bases at J, with 9 bases in the middle. Germline CDR1 is LGHNA and CDR2 is YNFKEQ. The CDR3 runs 15 residues. CDR3 region: CASSQATSPYNEQFF. The DNA for the CDR3 is TGTGCCAGCAGCCAAGCAACTAGCCCCTACAATGAGCAGTTCTTC.

The chain employs TRBV15 and TRBJ1-5, with D possibly being TRBD1 (6 bases). Trimming cost V 9 bases and J 0 bases, with 18 bases left between them. This CDR3 spans 16 amino acids. CDR1 is LNHNV and CDR2 is YYDKDF in the germline V gene (reference sequence). This chain's CDR3 is CATQAGQKYSNQPQHF. The DNA of the CDR3 is TGTGCCACGCAGGCAGGACAGAAATATAGCAATCAGCCCCAGCATTTT.

V is TRBV7-8 and J is TRBJ2-7; TRBD1 matches 7 bases. The trim removed 0 bases at V and 2 bases at J, leaving 10 bases unmatched. The CDR3 loop spans 17 amino acids. Germline-derived CDR1 and CDR2 are SGHVS and FQNEAQ. The CDR3 DNA reads as TGTGCCAGCAGCTTAGCGGGGAAGGGGGCCTCCACCTACGAGCAGTACTTC. Its protein product is CASSLAGKGASTYEQYF.

The chain links TRBV11-3 to TRBJ2-3, with D uncertain. The germline CDR1 and CDR2 sequences are SGHNT and YENEEA. Trimming pared 1 base from V and 0 bases from J, leaving 8 bases between. The CDR3 is 15 residues long. CDR3 DNA sequence: TGTGCCAGCAGCTTAGGTCTAGAGAGCACAGATACGCAGTATTTT. This gives the protein CASSLGLESTDTQYF.

The V call is TRBV5-1, the J call TRBJ2-4; maybe TRBD2 (5 bases). The CDR3 length is 14 residues. In germline, CDR1 is SGHRS, CDR2 YFSETQ. V lost 5 bases and J lost 0, with 9 bases in between. CDR3 DNA: TGCGCCAGCAGTTTCGAGGGAGCCAAAAACATTCAGTACTTC. As protein: CASSFEGAKNIQYF.

This clone was seen just once. The chain is built from TRBV5-6 and TRBJ2-7; 9 bases match TRBD1. The CDR3 totals 13 residues. Germline CDR1 reads SGHDT; CDR2 reads YYEEEE. J gave up 6 bases and V 4 bases, and 5 bases lay outside the gene matches. CDR3 coding DNA: TGTGCCAGCAGCCTGACAGGGGGGCTCGAGCAGTACTTC. Translated, it gives CASSLTGGLEQYF. The whole variable domain, filled in from reference TRBV5-6 and TRBJ2-7, reads DAGVTQSPTHLIKTRGQQVTLRCSPKSGHDTVSWYQQALGQGPQFIFQYYEEEERQRGNFPDRFSGHQFPNYSSELNVNALLLGDSALYLCASSLTGGLEQYFGPGTRLTVT.

This chain's CDR3 is CASSSRTSGRPHEQYF. In DNA form, the CDR3 reads TGTGCCAGCAGCTCAAGGACTAGCGGGCGTCCGCACGAGCAGTACTTC. The chain employs TRBV13 and TRBJ2-7; 11 nucleotides match TRBD2. This CDR3 comprises 16 residues. The trim removed 4 bases at V and 5 bases at J, leaving 10 bases unmatched. Germline V lookup: CDR1 PRHDT, CDR2 FYEKMQ (reference sequence).

The V call is TRBV27, the J call TRBJ2-2; D is perhaps TRBD2 (5 bases). CDR1 is MNHEY, CDR2 SMNVEV, per germline (reference sequence). Trimming took off 4 bases at V and 2 bases at J, with 11 bases between the two ends. This CDR3 contains 15 residues. The CDR3 DNA reads TGTGCCAGCAGTTGGTTTGAGGGAAACACCGGGGAGCTGTTTTTT. Translation: CASSWFEGNTGELFF.